This T cell receptor beta chain was observed in a study of blood T cell repertoires in COVID-19. This CDR3 comprises 17 residues. Trimming at V came to 1 base and at J to 3 bases, leaving 6 bases not matched to a gene. Germline values: CDR1 LGHDT, CDR2 YNNKEL (reference sequence). Profiling relied on immunoSEQ multiplex PCR, and the TCRdb table lists in-frame clones only, not all of them. The repertoire holds some 400,000 clones, just under 90% seen once, with less than 2% in the top ten. Researchers sorted participants into cohorts using their self-reported clinical history. The sample taken for sequencing was PBMCs or T cells enriched from blood (not recorded which). The TCR was taken from a woman aged 30 to 39 who had recovered from COVID-19. This chain joins TRBV3-1 (or the pseudogene TRBV3-2) and TRBJ2-1; 10 bases are a match to TRBD2. The chain's CDR3 is CASSQVRASGSYNEQFF. Written as DNA, the CDR3 is TGTGCCAGCAGCCAAGTGAGAGCTAGCGGGAGCTACAATGAGCAGTTCTTC.